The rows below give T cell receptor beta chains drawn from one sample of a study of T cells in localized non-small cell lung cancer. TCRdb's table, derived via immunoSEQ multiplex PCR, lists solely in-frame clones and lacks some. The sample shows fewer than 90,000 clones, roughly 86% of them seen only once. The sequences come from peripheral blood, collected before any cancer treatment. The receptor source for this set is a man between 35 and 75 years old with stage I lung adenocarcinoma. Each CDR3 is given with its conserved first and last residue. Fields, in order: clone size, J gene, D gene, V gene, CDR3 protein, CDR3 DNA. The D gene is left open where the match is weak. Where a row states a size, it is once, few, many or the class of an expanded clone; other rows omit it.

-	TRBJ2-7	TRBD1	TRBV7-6	CASRLGQGVHEQYF	TGTGCCAGCAGATTAGGACAGGGGGTCCACGAGCAGTACTTC
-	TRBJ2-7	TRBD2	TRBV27	CASSLPPSGGASQQYF	TGTGCCAGCAGTCTTCCACCTAGCGGGGGTGCGTCCCAGCAGTACTTC
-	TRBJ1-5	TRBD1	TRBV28	CASQTGGLSNQPQHF	TGTGCCAGCCAGACAGGGGGCTTAAGCAATCAGCCCCAGCATTTT
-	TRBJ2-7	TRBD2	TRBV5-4	CASSWEGTTYEQYF	TGTGCCAGCAGCTGGGAGGGAACCACCTACGAGCAGTACTTC
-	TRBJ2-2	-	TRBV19	CASSTSGTSTGELFF	TGTGCCAGTAGTACCTCCGGGACATCCACCGGGGAGCTGTTTTTT
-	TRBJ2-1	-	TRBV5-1	CASSLDLMGINEQFF	TGCGCCAGCAGCTTGGACTTAATGGGGATAAATGAGCAGTTCTTC
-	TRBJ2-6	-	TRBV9	CASSVQGMVSGANVLTF	TGTGCCAGCAGCGTACAAGGGATGGTTTCTGGGGCCAACGTCCTGACTTTC
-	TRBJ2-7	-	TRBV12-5	CASGLGGPYEQYF	TGTGCTAGTGGTTTAGGCGGCCCCTACGAGCAGTACTTC
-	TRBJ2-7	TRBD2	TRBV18	CASSPLADDSGPSSYEQYF	TGTGCCAGCTCACCCCTAGCGGACGATAGCGGGCCGAGCTCCTACGAGCAGTACTTC
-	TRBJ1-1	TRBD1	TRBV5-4	CASIARQGTYSGTEAFF	TGTGCCAGCATAGCCAGACAGGGGACCTATTCGGGGACTGAAGCTTTCTTT
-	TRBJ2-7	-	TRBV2	CASKASGARYEQYF	TGTGCCAGCAAGGCTTCTGGGGCGCGGTACGAGCAGTACTTC
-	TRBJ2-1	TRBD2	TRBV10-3	CASSSTSGGNNEQFF	TGTGCCAGCAGTTCGACTAGCGGGGGGAACAATGAGCAGTTCTTC
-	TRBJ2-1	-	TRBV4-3	CASSLSEGGADNEQFF	TGCGCCAGCAGCCTCTCAGAGGGGGGTGCGGATAATGAGCAGTTCTTC
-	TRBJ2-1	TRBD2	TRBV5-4	CASTTLGLAGMSSYNEQFF	TGTGCCAGCACCACTCTTGGGCTAGCGGGCATGAGCTCCTACAATGAGCAGTTCTTC
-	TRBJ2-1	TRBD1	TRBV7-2	CASSPDRGRYNEQFF	TGTGCCAGCAGCCCAGACAGGGGGCGATACAATGAGCAGTTCTTC
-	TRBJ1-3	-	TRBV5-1	CASSPDGAWSGNTIYF	TGCGCCAGCAGCCCGGACGGGGCATGGTCCGGAAACACCATATATTTT
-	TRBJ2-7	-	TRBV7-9	CASSPGATYEQYF	TGTGCCAGCAGCCCAGGGGCCACCTACGAGCAGTACTTC
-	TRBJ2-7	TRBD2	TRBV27	CASSLRASGSYEQYF	TGTGCCAGCAGTTTAAGGGCTAGCGGGAGCTACGAGCAGTACTTC
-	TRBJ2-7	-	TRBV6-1	CASSVLQGYEQYF	TGTGCCAGCAGTGTGCTACAGGGCTACGAGCAGTACTTC
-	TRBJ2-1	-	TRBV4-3	CASSQDPQNRNEQFF	TGCGCCAGCAGCCAGGACCCCCAGAACCGGAATGAGCAGTTCTTC
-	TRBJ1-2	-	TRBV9	CASSVTGTADGYTF	TGTGCCAGCAGTGTAACCGGGACGGCTGATGGCTACACCTTC
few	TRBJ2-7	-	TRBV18	CASSPGGHEQYF	TGTGCCAGCTCACCCGGCGGACACGAGCAGTACTTC
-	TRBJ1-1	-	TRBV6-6	CASIYREGTEAFF	TGTGCCAGCATCTACAGGGAGGGGACTGAAGCTTTCTTT
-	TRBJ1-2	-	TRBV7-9	CASSHPMRPVGGYTF	TGTGCCAGCAGCCACCCGATGAGGCCCGTGGGTGGCTACACCTTC
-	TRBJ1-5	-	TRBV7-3	CASSLGGDTRQAQHF	TGTGCCAGCAGCCTCGGCGGGGATACACGGCAAGCCCAGCATTTT
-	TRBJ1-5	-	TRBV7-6	CASSLGAVSGNQPQHF	TGTGCCAGCAGCTTAGGGGCGGTCTCGGGCAATCAGCCCCAGCATTTT